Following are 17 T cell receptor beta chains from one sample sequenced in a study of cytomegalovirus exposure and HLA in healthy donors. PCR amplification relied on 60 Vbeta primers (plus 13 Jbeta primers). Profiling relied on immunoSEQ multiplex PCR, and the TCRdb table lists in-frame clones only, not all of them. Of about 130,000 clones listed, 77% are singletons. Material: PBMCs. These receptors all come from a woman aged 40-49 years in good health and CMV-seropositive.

CDR3 sequence: CASSVEPGVTYEQYF. The CDR3, as DNA: TGTGCCAGCAGCGTAGAACCGGGAGTGACCTACGAGCAGTACTTC. The chain is built from TRBV9 and TRBJ2-5; a weak D match, TRBD2 (6 bases). The DNA end lines up better with TRBJ2-7; the J call may be wrong. There are 15 residues in the CDR3. Germline-derived CDR1 and CDR2 are SGDLS and YYNGEE.

CDR3 bases: TGTGCCAGCAGTGAAGACAGGTCGAACACCGGGGAGCTGTTTTTT. Amino acid sequence: CASSEDRSNTGELFF. This chain joins TRBV2 and TRBJ2-2; possible D gene TRBD1, 5 bases. Germline V gene data show CDR1 as SNHLY and CDR2 as FYNNEI. Trimming shortened V by 1 base and J by 0 bases, and 6 bases separated the two germline ends. This CDR3 is 15 amino acids long.

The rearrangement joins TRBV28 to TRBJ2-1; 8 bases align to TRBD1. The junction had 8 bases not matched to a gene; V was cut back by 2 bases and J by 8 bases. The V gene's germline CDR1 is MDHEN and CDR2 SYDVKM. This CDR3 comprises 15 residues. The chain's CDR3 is CASSLAGQGNDEQFF. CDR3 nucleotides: TGTGCCAGCAGTTTAGCCGGACAGGGTAACGATGAGCAGTTCTTC.

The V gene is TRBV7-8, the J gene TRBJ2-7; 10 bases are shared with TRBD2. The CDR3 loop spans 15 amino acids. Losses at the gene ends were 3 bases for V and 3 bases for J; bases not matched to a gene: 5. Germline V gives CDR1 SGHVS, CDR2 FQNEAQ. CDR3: CASSFPSGSFYEQYF. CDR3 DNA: TGTGCCAGCAGCTTTCCTAGCGGGAGTTTCTACGAGCAGTACTTC. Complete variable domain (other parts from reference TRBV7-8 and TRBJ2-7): GAGVSQSPRYKVAKRGQDVALRCDPISGHVSLFWYQQALGQGPEFLTYFQNEAQLDKSGLPSDRFFAERPEGSVSTLKIQRTQQEDSAVYLCASSFPSGSFYEQYFGPGTRLTVT.

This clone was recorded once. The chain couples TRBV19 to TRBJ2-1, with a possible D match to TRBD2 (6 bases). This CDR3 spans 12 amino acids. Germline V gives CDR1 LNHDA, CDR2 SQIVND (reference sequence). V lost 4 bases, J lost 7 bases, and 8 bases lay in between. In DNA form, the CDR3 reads TGTGCCAGTAGTACCGGAGGGAATGAGCAGTTCTTC. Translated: CASSTGGNEQFF.

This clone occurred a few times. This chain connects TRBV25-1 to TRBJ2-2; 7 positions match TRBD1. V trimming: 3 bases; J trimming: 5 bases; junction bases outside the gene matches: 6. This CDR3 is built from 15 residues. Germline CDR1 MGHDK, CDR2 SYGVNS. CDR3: CASSDPGGRTGELFF. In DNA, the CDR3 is TGTGCCAGCAGTGATCCAGGGGGAAGAACCGGGGAGCTGTTTTTT.

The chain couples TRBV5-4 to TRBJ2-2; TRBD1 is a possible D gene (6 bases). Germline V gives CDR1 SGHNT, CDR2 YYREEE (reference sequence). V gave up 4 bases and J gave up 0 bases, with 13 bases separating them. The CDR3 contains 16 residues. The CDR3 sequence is CASSGGPSANTGELFF. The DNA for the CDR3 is TGTGCCAGCAGCGGGGGCCCGAGCGCGAACACCGGGGAGCTGTTTTTT.

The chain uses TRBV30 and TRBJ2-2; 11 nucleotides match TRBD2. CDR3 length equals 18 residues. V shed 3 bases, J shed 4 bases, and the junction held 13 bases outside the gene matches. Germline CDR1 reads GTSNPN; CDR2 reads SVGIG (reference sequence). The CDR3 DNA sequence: TGTGCCTGGAGCCCTCCGGGACTAGCGGCCCGAACCACCGGGGAGCTGTTTTTT. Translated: CAWSPPGLAARTTGELFF.

Written as DNA, the CDR3 is TGTGCCAGCAGCCCTTACCCGGGACAACTGAATGAAAAACTGTTTTTT. This translates into CASSPYPGQLNEKLFF. V and J are TRBV7-3 and TRBJ1-4, with D possibly matching TRBD1 (6 bases). The CDR3 extends over 16 amino acids. The germline V and J ends were trimmed by 5 bases and 5 bases, with 18 bases remaining between them. The germline gives CDR1 SGHTA, CDR2 FQGTGA.

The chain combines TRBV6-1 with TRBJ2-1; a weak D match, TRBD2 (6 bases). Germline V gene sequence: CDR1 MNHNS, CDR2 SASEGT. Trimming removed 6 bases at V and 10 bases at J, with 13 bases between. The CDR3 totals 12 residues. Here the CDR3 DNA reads TGTGCCAGCAGGACGGGAGAGGGGGAGCAGTTCTTC. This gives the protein CASRTGEGEQFF.

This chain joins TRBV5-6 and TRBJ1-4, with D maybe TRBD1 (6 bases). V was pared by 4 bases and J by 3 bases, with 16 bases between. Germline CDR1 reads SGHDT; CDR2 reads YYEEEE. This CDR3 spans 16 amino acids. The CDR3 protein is CASSREGGGSNEKLFF. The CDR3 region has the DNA TGTGCCAGCAGCCGAGAGGGAGGGGGATCTAATGAAAAACTGTTTTTT.

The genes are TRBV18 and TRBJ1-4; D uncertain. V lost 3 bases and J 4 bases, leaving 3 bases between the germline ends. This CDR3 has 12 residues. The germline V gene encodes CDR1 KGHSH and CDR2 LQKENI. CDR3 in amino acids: CASSPYNEKLFF. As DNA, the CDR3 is TGTGCCAGCTCACCTTATAATGAAAAACTGTTTTTT.

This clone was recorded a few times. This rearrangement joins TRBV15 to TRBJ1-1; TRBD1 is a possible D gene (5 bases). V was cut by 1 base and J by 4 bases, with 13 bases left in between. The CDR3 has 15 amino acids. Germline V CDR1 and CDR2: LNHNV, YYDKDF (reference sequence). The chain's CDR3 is CATSRAQLGGTEAFF. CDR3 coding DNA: TGTGCCACCAGCAGAGCCCAACTCGGGGGCACTGAAGCTTTCTTT. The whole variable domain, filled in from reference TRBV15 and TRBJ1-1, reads DAMVIQNPRYQVTQFGKPVTLSCSQTLNHNVMYWYQQKSSQAPKLLFHYYDKDFNNEADTPDNFQSRRPNTSFCFLDIRSPGLGDTAMYLCATSRAQLGGTEAFFGQGTRLTVV.

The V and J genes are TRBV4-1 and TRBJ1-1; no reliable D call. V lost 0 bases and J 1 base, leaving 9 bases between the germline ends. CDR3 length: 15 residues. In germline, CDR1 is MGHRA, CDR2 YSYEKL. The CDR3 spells CASSQESVQNTEAFF. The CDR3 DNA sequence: TGCGCCAGCAGCCAAGAGTCAGTACAGAACACTGAAGCTTTCTTT.

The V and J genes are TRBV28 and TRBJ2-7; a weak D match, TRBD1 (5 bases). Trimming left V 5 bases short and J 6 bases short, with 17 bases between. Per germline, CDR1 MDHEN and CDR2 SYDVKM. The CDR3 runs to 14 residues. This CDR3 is CASSPQGVLSEQYF. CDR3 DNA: TGTGCCAGCAGTCCGCAGGGTGTTCTATCCGAGCAGTACTTC. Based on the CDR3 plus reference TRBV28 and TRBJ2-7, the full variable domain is DVKVTQSSRYLVKRTGEKVFLECVQDMDHENMFWYRQDPGLGLRLIYFSYDVKMKEKGDIPEGYSVSREKKERFSLILESASTNQTSMYLCASSPQGVLSEQYFGPGTRLTVT.

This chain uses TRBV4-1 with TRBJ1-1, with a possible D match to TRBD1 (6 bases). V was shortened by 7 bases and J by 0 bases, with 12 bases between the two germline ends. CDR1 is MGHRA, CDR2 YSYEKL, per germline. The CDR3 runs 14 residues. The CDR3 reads CASTLGQMNTEAFF. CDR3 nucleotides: TGCGCCAGCACCCTAGGACAGATGAACACTGAAGCTTTCTTT.

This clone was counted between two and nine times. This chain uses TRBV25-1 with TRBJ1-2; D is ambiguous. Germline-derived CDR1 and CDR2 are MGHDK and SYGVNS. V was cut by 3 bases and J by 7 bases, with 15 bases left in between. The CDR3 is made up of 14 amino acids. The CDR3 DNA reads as TGTGCCAGCAGTGAGAGTTATGAGATTGCTGGCTACACCTTC. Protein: CASSESYEIAGYTF.